The 7 T cell receptor beta chains below all came from one sample that was sequenced in a study of vaccination and CD4 T cells after COVID-19. Scientists ran DNA taken from cultured CD4+ T cells through the Oncomine TCR Beta short-read assay for sequencing. A single record per CDR3 protein comes from TCRdb applying MiXCR to the PCR reads. The sample shows some 17,000 distinct CDR3 sequences, 55% to 65% of them seen only once. Their cognate antigens are unknown. Noted treatment: roughly ten-day PBMC culture with coronavirus spike peptide pools or control peptides (ViraFEST assay). The material was CD4+ T cells from blood, cultured in vitro, obtained after SARS-CoV-2 vaccination. Receptors originate from a human donor who had recovered from COVID-19.

This sequence joins TRBV11-3 and TRBJ1-1, with D tentatively TRBD1 (5 bases). CDR1 is SGHNT and CDR2 is YENEEA in the germline V gene. The CDR3 sequence is 15 residues long. Trimming shortened V by 4 bases and J by 1 base, and 13 bases separated the two germline ends. This CDR3 reads CASSSPRRGNTEAFF. The CDR3 nucleotides read TGTGCCAGCAGCTCTCCCCGGAGGGGGAACACTGAAGCTTTCTTT.

This chain links TRBV15 with TRBJ2-3, with TRBD2 as a possible D gene (6 bases). CDR3 length: 15 amino acids. Trimming removed 1 base from V and 2 bases from J, with 10 bases in between. Germline values: CDR1 LNHNV, CDR2 YYDKDF (reference sequence). The CDR3 DNA follows: TGTGCCACCAGCAGAGGACTAGTTGACACAGATACGCAGTATTTT. It is translated as CATSRGLVDTDTQYF.

J is TRBJ1-6 and V is TRBV20-1; no clear D gene. CDR3 length equals 13 residues. Trimming removed 3 bases from V and 8 bases from J, with 11 bases in between. The germline V gene encodes CDR1 DFQATT and CDR2 SNEGSKA (reference sequence). The CDR3 loop is CSASGGLDSPLHF. The CDR3 nucleotides read TGCAGTGCTAGCGGAGGGTTGGATTCACCCCTCCACTTT.

The chain is built from TRBV28 and TRBJ1-1; D is unclear. Trimming stripped 3 bases from V and 0 bases from J, with 11 bases between. Germline lookup yields CDR1 MDHEN and CDR2 SYDVKM. The CDR3 is 15 amino acids. The CDR3 DNA sequence: TGTGCCAGCAGTTTGTTTGGGCGGATGAACACTGAAGCTTTCTTT. Amino acids: CASSLFGRMNTEAFF.

This clonotype has only a few counts. The chain has TRBV19 and TRBJ1-1; 8 bases are a match to TRBD1. Unmatched junction bases numbered 7, after V lost 4 bases and J lost 3 bases. Germline CDR1 and CDR2: LNHDA and SQIVND (reference sequence). The CDR3 consists of 15 residues. CDR3 DNA: TGTGCCAGTAGTAGGCAGGGGGCTTTGGACACTGAAGCTTTCTTT. Protein: CASSRQGALDTEAFF.

The rearrangement joins TRBV3-1 to TRBJ2-2; 7 bases fit TRBD1. V lost 1 base to trimming and J lost 4 bases; unmatched junction nucleotides: 6. The V gene's germline CDR1 is LGHDT and CDR2 YNNKEL (reference sequence). This CDR3 is built from 16 residues. The DNA of the CDR3 is TGTGCCAGCAGCCAAGGGCTGGGACAGAGCACCGGGGAGCTGTTTTTT. It yields the protein CASSQGLGQSTGELFF.

The sample holds a few counts of this clonotype. The chain joins TRBV10-3 to TRBJ1-5; no definite D call. V was shortened by 2 bases and J by 6 bases, with 8 bases between the two germline ends. The germline gives CDR1 ENHRY, CDR2 SYGVKD. The CDR3 loop spans 13 amino acids. The CDR3 loop reads CAISETPTQPQHF. CDR3 DNA sequence: TGTGCCATCAGTGAGACCCCTACTCAGCCCCAGCATTTT.